Shown below are 15 T cell receptor beta chains from a single sample sequenced in a study of cytomegalovirus exposure and HLA in healthy donors. Primers included in the PCR were 60 Vbeta and 13 Jbeta primers. The assay was immunoSEQ multiplex PCR, and TCRdb's table has in-frame clones only and misses some. The repertoire holds some 140,000 clones, around 75% seen once, with approximately 3% in the top ten. Sequenced input: PBMCs. The receptors come from a female donor in good health and CMV-seronegative.

This CDR3 reads CASRTGETQYF. The CDR3 DNA sequence: TGTGCCAGTCGGACAGGAGAGACCCAGTACTTC. V and J are TRBV19 and TRBJ2-5; 7 nucleotides align to TRBD1. This CDR3 comprises 11 residues. With V trimmed by 8 bases and J by 4 bases, 1 base remained unmatched. Looked up from germline, CDR1 is LNHDA and CDR2 is SQIVND (reference sequence).

This clone appeared a single time. This sequence joins TRBV19 and TRBJ1-1; 7 bases agree with TRBD1. The CDR3 consists of 14 residues. The J segment lost 0 bases and the V segment lost 5 bases, leaving 3 bases of the junction unmatched. Germline V gives CDR1 LNHDA, CDR2 SQIVND (reference sequence). CDR3 loop: CASSRGGLNTEAFF. Written as DNA, the CDR3 is TGTGCCAGTAGTCGAGGGGGCTTGAACACTGAAGCTTTCTTT.

This clone was found a few times. The chain combines TRBV2 with TRBJ1-5; D is unresolved. There are 13 residues in the CDR3. V lost 6 bases and J lost 0, with 6 bases in between. The germline V gene has CDR1 SNHLY and CDR2 FYNNEI. The CDR3 protein is CASRGDSNQPQHF. The CDR3 DNA sequence: TGTGCCAGCAGAGGAGATAGCAATCAGCCCCAGCATTTT. Looking up the rest from reference TRBV2 and TRBJ1-5 gives the full variable domain: EPEVTQTPSHQVTQMGQEVILRCVPISNHLYFYWYRQILGQKVEFLVSFYNNEISEKSEIFDDQFSVERPDGSNFTLKIRSTKLEDSAMYFCASRGDSNQPQHFGDGTRLSIL.

The rearrangement links TRBV4-1 to TRBJ1-6; D perhaps matches TRBD1 (6 bases). Per germline, CDR1 MGHRA and CDR2 YSYEKL. V was trimmed by 0 bases and J by 9 bases, leaving 9 bases between them. The CDR3 totals 14 residues. The CDR3 DNA is TGCGCCAGCAGCCAAGATCAGGGGCGTTCACCCCTCCACTTT. This sequence encodes CASSQDQGRSPLHF.

V gene TRBV4-3 combines with J gene TRBJ1-4; TRBD1 agrees at 7 bases. From germline, CDR1 is LGHNA and CDR2 YSLEER. Trimming cost V 2 bases and J 4 bases; bases outside gene matches: 7. This CDR3 spans 16 amino acids. In nucleotides, the CDR3 is TGCGCCAGCAGCCAAATCTTCACAGGGGTTAATGAAAAACTGTTTTTT. Its protein is CASSQIFTGVNEKLFF.

The rearrangement joins TRBV19 to TRBJ2-5; D is possibly TRBD2 (5 bases). The germline CDR1 and CDR2 sequences are LNHDA and SQIVND (reference sequence). The CDR3 extends over 13 amino acids. Trimming stripped 3 bases from V and 4 bases from J, with 9 bases between. The CDR3 region is CASSIPSGETQYF. Here the CDR3 DNA reads TGTGCCAGTAGTATCCCCAGCGGAGAGACCCAGTACTTC. Together with reference TRBV19 and TRBJ2-5, the CDR3 gives the full variable domain: DGGITQSPKYLFRKEGQNVTLSCEQNLNHDAMYWYRQDPGQGLRLIYYSQIVNDFQKGDIAEGYSVSREKKESFPLTVTSAQKNPTAFYLCASSIPSGETQYFGPGTRLLVL.

This chain connects TRBV4-3 to TRBJ2-3, with 9 bases fitting TRBD2. The V segment lost 1 base and the J segment 2 bases; nucleotides outside the gene matches: 4. Germline CDR1 reads LGHNA; CDR2 reads YSLEER. CDR3 length: 16 residues. CDR3 in amino acids: CASSQGASGITDTQYF. The DNA for the CDR3 is TGCGCCAGCAGCCAAGGAGCTAGCGGGATCACAGATACGCAGTATTTT.

V gene TRBV11-3 combines with J gene TRBJ1-5, with D unresolved. The germline V gene has CDR1 SGHNT and CDR2 YENEEA. V was cut by 5 bases and J by 0 bases, with 5 bases left in between. The CDR3 runs 13 residues. The CDR3: CASSRDSNQPQHF. The CDR3 DNA sequence: TGTGCCAGCAGCCGAGATAGCAATCAGCCCCAGCATTTT.

The chain employs TRBV5-1 and TRBJ2-7; 7 bases map to TRBD1. CDR1 SGHRS and CDR2 YFSETQ come from the germline V gene. The CDR3 length is 14 residues. J gave up 1 base and V 0 bases, and 1 base lay outside the gene matches. The chain's CDR3 is CASSLGDSSYEQYF. The CDR3 region has the DNA TGCGCCAGCAGCTTGGGGGACAGTTCCTACGAGCAGTACTTC.

The chain links TRBV30 to TRBJ2-5; D possibly corresponds to TRBD2 (7 bases). The germline V gene has CDR1 GTSNPN and CDR2 SVGIG (reference sequence). The CDR3 totals 11 residues. V gave up 5 bases and J gave up 9 bases, with 13 bases separating them. The CDR3 sequence: CAWGEGGAQYF. CDR3 nucleotide sequence: TGTGCCTGGGGGGAGGGGGGCGCCCAGTACTTC.

This clone was counted only a few times. The chain combines TRBV6-1 with TRBJ2-3; 9 positions agree with TRBD1. Germline trimming cut 8 bases from V and 4 bases from J; bases unmatched to any gene: 7. CDR1 and CDR2 from the germline V gene are MNHNS and SASEGT. This CDR3 has 14 residues. Written as DNA, the CDR3 is TGTGCCAGCCGGACAGGGGTACGACCAGATACGCAGTATTTT. This codes for CASRTGVRPDTQYF.

This clone appeared once. The chain couples TRBV7-9 to TRBJ1-2; D ambiguous. V shed 1 base and J shed 7 bases, with 19 bases lying between them. This CDR3 is 16 amino acids long. The V gene's germline CDR1 is SEHNR and CDR2 FQNEAQ (reference sequence). Written as DNA, the CDR3 is TGTGCCAGCAGCTTAGACTTGGGAGCGGGAGAAGGTGGCTACACCTTC. It specifies CASSLDLGAGEGGYTF.

This clone occurred a few times. J is TRBJ2-2 and V is TRBV2, with D possibly TRBD2 on 6 matching bases. V lost 4 bases, J lost 1 base, and 10 bases lay in between. The CDR3 has 15 amino acids. Germline V gene data show CDR1 as SNHLY and CDR2 as FYNNEI. CDR3 in amino acids: CASSVPRGNTGELFF. CDR3 coding DNA: TGTGCCAGCAGTGTGCCGCGGGGGAACACCGGGGAGCTGTTTTTT.

The chain couples TRBV27 to TRBJ2-1; 8 bases map to TRBD2. Germline trimming cut 3 bases from V and 2 bases from J; bases unmatched to any gene: 3. Germline V CDR1 and CDR2: MNHEY, SMNVEV (reference sequence). This CDR3 comprises 15 residues. The CDR3 DNA is TGTGCCAGCAGTTTGACGGGGGGGGCCTACAATGAGCAGTTCTTC. Its translation is CASSLTGGAYNEQFF.

The V gene is TRBV11-2, the J gene TRBJ2-2; D not resolved. The CDR3 consists of 13 residues. CDR1 is SGHAT, CDR2 FQNNGV, per germline. Between the trimmed V and J ends, which lost 5 bases and 0 bases, there was a span of 4 bases. The CDR3 sequence is CASSPSNTGELFF. In nucleotides, the CDR3 is TGTGCCAGCAGCCCATCGAACACCGGGGAGCTGTTTTTT.